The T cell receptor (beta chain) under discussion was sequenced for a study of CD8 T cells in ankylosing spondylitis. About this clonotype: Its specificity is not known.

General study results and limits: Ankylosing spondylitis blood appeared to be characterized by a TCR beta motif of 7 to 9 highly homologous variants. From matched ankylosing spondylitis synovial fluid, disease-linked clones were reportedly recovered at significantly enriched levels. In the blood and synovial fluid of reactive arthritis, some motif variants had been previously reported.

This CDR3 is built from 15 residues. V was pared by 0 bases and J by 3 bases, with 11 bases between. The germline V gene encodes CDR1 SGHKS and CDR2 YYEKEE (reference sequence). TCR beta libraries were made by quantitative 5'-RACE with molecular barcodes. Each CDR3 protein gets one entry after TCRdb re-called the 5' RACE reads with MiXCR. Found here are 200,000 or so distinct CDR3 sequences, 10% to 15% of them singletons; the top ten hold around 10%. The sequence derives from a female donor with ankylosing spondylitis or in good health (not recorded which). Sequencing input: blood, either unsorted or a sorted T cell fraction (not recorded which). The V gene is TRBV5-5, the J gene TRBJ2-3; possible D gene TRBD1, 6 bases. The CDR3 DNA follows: TGTGCCAGCAGCTTGGGGGCAGGGGTAACAGATACGCAGTATTTT. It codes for CASSLGAGVTDTQYF.